These 27 T cell receptor beta chains originate from one sample sequenced in a study of early T cells in non-severe SARS-CoV-2 infection. Using its own MiXCR run on the 5' RACE reads, TCRdb lists one record per CDR3 protein. In the table there are tens of thousands of distinct CDR3 sequences, around 4.6% of which are singletons. The sequencing sample was made of whole blood. The receptors were gathered from an adult who was a healthcare worker with PCR-confirmed SARS-CoV-2 infection or an uninfected control (not recorded which).

This clonotype occurred many times. The V and J genes are TRBV7-9 and TRBJ1-4, with a tentative D call TRBD1 (6 bases). The CDR3 consists of 16 residues. The V gene's germline CDR1 is SEHNR and CDR2 FQNEAQ (reference sequence). The V gene lost 0 bases and the J gene lost 0 bases, with 8 bases spanning the gap. CDR3 loop: CASSLAGTTTNEKLFF. The CDR3 DNA reads TGTGCCAGCAGCTTAGCCGGGACAACAACTAATGAAAAACTGTTTTTT.

This clonotype was counted ten times or more. CDR3 DNA sequence: TGTGCCAGCAGTTACCGAGACAGGGGTAGCAATCAGCCCCAGCATTTT. Translated: CASSYRDRGSNQPQHF. This sequence joins TRBV12-3 or TRBV12-4 and TRBJ1-5; 8 bases align to TRBD1. V lost 4 bases and J lost 0; bases outside the gene matches: 5. There are 16 residues in the CDR3.

This clonotype appeared many times. The V gene is TRBV20-1, the J gene TRBJ1-3; no clear D. This CDR3 has 14 residues. Trimming took 1 base from V and 0 from J, leaving 7 bases between them. CDR1 is DFQATT, CDR2 SNEGSKA, per germline (reference sequence). The CDR3 here is CSARAGPSGNTIYF. DNA for the CDR3: TGCAGTGCTAGAGCCGGTCCCTCTGGAAACACCATATATTTT.

A few counts support this clonotype. The rearrangement joins TRBV28 to TRBJ2-3, with 10 positions matching TRBD2. J gave up 7 bases and V 7 bases, and 5 bases lay outside the gene matches. The CDR3 contains 13 residues. CDR1 and CDR2 from the germline V gene are MDHEN and SYDVKM. CDR3 sequence (DNA): TGTGCCAGCACTAGCGGGGGCCCAAATACGCAGTATTTT. This codes for CASTSGGPNTQYF.

For this clonotype: This sequence may be a read error, since a much larger clone differs from it by one base. This chain links TRBV18 with TRBJ2-5; the match to TRBD1 covers 7 bases. The CDR3 is made up of 14 amino acids. J was trimmed by 2 bases and V by 10 bases; bases with no gene match: 10. CDR1 KGHSH and CDR2 LQKENI come from the germline V gene. Here the CDR3 DNA reads TGTGCCAACTCCCCACCGGGACAGCAAGAGACCCAGTACTTC. It encodes CANSPPGQQETQYF.

This clonotype was seen repeatedly, ten times or more. The chain uses TRBV20-1 and TRBJ2-1; 12 bases match TRBD2. The germline gives CDR1 DFQATT, CDR2 SNEGSKA (reference sequence). The V gene end was trimmed by 0 bases and the J gene end by 4 bases; junction bases not matched to a gene: 1. CDR3 size: 15 residues. The CDR3 spells CSARELAGGYNEQFF. The DNA of the CDR3 is TGCAGTGCTAGAGAACTAGCGGGGGGTTACAATGAGCAGTTCTTC.

This clonotype was seen many times. This CDR3 reads CASSQDWVNTGELFF. DNA for the CDR3: TGCGCCAGCAGCCAAGATTGGGTGAACACCGGGGAGCTGTTTTTT. The chain links TRBV4-3 to TRBJ2-2; D not resolved. The CDR3 has 15 residues. Looked up from germline, CDR1 is LGHNA and CDR2 is YSLEER. Trimming pared 0 bases from V and 1 base from J, leaving 6 bases between.

This clonotype was counted many times. The rearrangement links TRBV20-1 to TRBJ2-1; no clear D gene. The germline V and J ends were trimmed by 5 bases and 7 bases, with 12 bases remaining between them. Germline V gives CDR1 DFQATT, CDR2 SNEGSKA (reference sequence). The CDR3 contains 12 residues. In DNA, the CDR3 is TGCAGTGCTGAGAAAATGAGTAATGAGCAGTTCTTC. Translation gives CSAEKMSNEQFF.

The sample holds a few counts of this clonotype. The CDR3 DNA follows: TGTGCCATCAGTGATGTCGCCGGGGAGCTGTTTTTT. This sequence encodes CAISDVAGELFF. The chain joins TRBV10-3 to TRBJ2-2, with unresolved D. This CDR3 is built from 12 residues. Germline CDR1 reads ENHRY; CDR2 reads SYGVKD. Trimming cost V 3 bases and J 6 bases, with 5 bases left between them.

This clonotype was found a few times. V and J are TRBV6-2 or TRBV6-3 and TRBJ2-5; D might be TRBD1 (6 bases). The V end was cut by 0 bases, the J end by 5 bases, with 19 bases between. Germline CDR1 reads MNHEY; CDR2 reads SVGEGT. The CDR3 consists of 17 residues. CDR3 sequence reads: CASSYSIRDPRGETQYF. CDR3 bases: TGTGCCAGCAGTTACTCGATAAGGGACCCAAGGGGGGAGACCCAGTACTTC.

V and J are TRBV5-1 and TRBJ2-6, with TRBD1 matching 7 bases. Germline values: CDR1 SGHRS, CDR2 YFSETQ. There are 17 residues in the CDR3. After removal of 4 bases from V and 0 bases from J, the junction contained 7 bases not matched to a gene. The CDR3 DNA reads TGCGCCAGCAGCACGGGACAGATTACCTCTGGGGCCAACGTCCTGACTTTC. It encodes CASSTGQITSGANVLTF.

This sequence joins TRBV28 and TRBJ2-6; TRBD1 might be the D (6 bases). V lost 6 bases to trimming and J lost 0 bases, with 27 bases between them. CDR3 length: 21 residues. CDR1 is MDHEN and CDR2 is SYDVKM in the germline V gene. DNA for the CDR3: TGTGCCAGCAGCCAACATTTGGGGTCACAGGGACGCAACTCTGGGGCCAACGTCCTGACTTTC. This encodes CASSQHLGSQGRNSGANVLTF.

Ten or more counts support this clonotype. V is TRBV20-1 and J is TRBJ2-1; 7 nucleotides align to TRBD1. The CDR3 is made up of 13 amino acids. V was clipped by 6 bases and J by 5 bases; unmatched bases: 7. Germline values: CDR1 DFQATT, CDR2 SNEGSKA (reference sequence). CDR3 protein: CSATDRDHNEQFF. DNA for the CDR3: TGCAGTGCAACAGACAGGGACCACAATGAGCAGTTCTTC.

This clonotype came up many times. CDR3 sequence reads: CASSLGQGGRNTEAFF. CDR3 sequence (DNA): TGTGCCAGCAGCCTAGGACAGGGGGGACGAAACACTGAAGCTTTCTTT. The chain couples TRBV3-1 to TRBJ1-1; 10 bases are a match to TRBD1. V was pared by 4 bases and J by 2 bases, with 7 bases of the junction left unmatched. The CDR3 is 16 residues long. Germline values: CDR1 LGHDT, CDR2 YNNKEL (reference sequence).

The chain employs TRBV20-1 and TRBJ1-1; 7 nucleotides align to TRBD1. Trimming cost V 8 bases and J 0 bases; bases outside gene matches: 3. Looked up from germline, CDR1 is DFQATT and CDR2 is SNEGSKA (reference sequence). The CDR3 totals 12 residues. The CDR3 region has the DNA TGCAGTTGGGACAGCATGAACACTGAAGCTTTCTTT. Translation: CSWDSMNTEAFF.

This clonotype was seen at least ten times. The rearrangement joins TRBV27 to TRBJ2-2, with 7 bases aligning to TRBD1. V lost 5 bases and J lost 6; bases outside the gene matches: 3. Germline V gene sequence: CDR1 MNHEY, CDR2 SMNVEV (reference sequence). The CDR3 length is 13 residues. CDR3 sequence reads: CASSRQGAGELFF. CDR3 DNA sequence: TGTGCCAGCAGTAGACAGGGTGCCGGGGAGCTGTTTTTT.

This clonotype was observed at least ten times. This chain joins TRBV21-1 and TRBJ2-7. TRBV21-1 is an annotated pseudogene. There are 15 residues in the CDR3. CDR3 amino acids: CARAPTYLFSYEQYF. CDR3 coding DNA: TGTGCCAGGGCACCGACCTACTTATTCTCCTACGAGCAGTACTTC.

This clonotype occurred many times. The junction shows a germline mismatch at one end, possibly a read error. The V gene is TRBV2, the J gene TRBJ1-6, with 7 bases that match TRBD1. The CDR3 runs 14 residues. Germline V gene lookup returns CDR1 SNHLY and CDR2 FYNNEI. The CDR3 DNA follows: TGTGCCAGCAGGCAACAGGGGATAGATTCACCCCTCCATTTT. Translation gives CASRQQGIDSPLHF.

This clonotype has a count of ten or more. The chain couples TRBV2 to TRBJ2-1; D is uncertain. V dropped 8 bases and J dropped 5 bases, with 19 bases sitting between them. CDR3 length: 15 amino acids. The germline V gene encodes CDR1 SNHLY and CDR2 FYNNEI. In nucleotides, the CDR3 is TGTGCCAGCCAAGAAATCCGGGTCGTGAACAATGAGCAGTTCTTC. As protein: CASQEIRVVNNEQFF.

This clonotype was found many times. The chain recombines TRBV11-2 with TRBJ2-1, with D perhaps given as TRBD1 or TRBD2 (5 bases each). This CDR3 has 16 amino acids. Trimming removed 3 bases at V and 0 bases at J, with 12 bases between. Germline V gene data show CDR1 as SGHAT and CDR2 as FQNNGV. CDR3 protein: CASSLVAGSSYNEQFF. CDR3 coding DNA: TGTGCCAGCAGCTTGGTAGCAGGGAGCTCCTACAATGAGCAGTTCTTC. The whole variable domain, remainder taken from reference TRBV11-2 and TRBJ2-1, is EAGVAQSPRYKIIEKRQSVAFWCNPISGHATLYWYQQILGQGPKLLIQFQNNGVVDDSQLPKDRFSAERLKGVDSTLKIQPAKLEDSAVYLCASSLVAGSSYNEQFFGPGTRLTVL.

Many counts were recorded for this clonotype. The rearrangement uses TRBV7-9 and TRBJ1-2, with 10 bases that match TRBD1. After removal of 4 bases from V and 8 bases from J, the junction contained 4 bases not matched to a gene. The CDR3 is 13 residues long. The germline V gene has CDR1 SEHNR and CDR2 FQNEAQ (reference sequence). The CDR3 DNA reads as TGTGCCAGCAGCTCGACAGGGGGCTGGGGCTACACCTTC. Encoded protein: CASSSTGGWGYTF.

This rearrangement joins TRBV18 to TRBJ1-1; D gene uncertain. The CDR3 loop spans 13 amino acids. Germline V gene lookup returns CDR1 KGHSH and CDR2 LQKENI. V gave up 3 bases and J gave up 1 base, with 6 bases separating them. The chain's CDR3 is CASSPNRNTEAFF. The CDR3 DNA reads as TGTGCCAGCTCACCTAACCGGAACACTGAAGCTTTCTTT.

This clonotype was observed a handful of times. This sequence joins TRBV2 and TRBJ2-2, with D maybe TRBD1 (5 bases). The CDR3 spans 13 residues. V lost 7 bases to trimming and J lost 7 bases, with 13 bases between them. Germline CDR1 and CDR2: SNHLY and FYNNEI. The CDR3 reads CASTSQGYGELFF. The CDR3 nucleotides are TGTGCCAGCACTTCGCAGGGTTACGGGGAGCTGTTTTTT.

This clonotype was seen ten or more times. The chain links TRBV20-1 to TRBJ1-5; TRBD1 matches 10 bases. The CDR3 loop spans 15 amino acids. The germline V gene has CDR1 DFQATT and CDR2 SNEGSKA (reference sequence). The trim removed 3 bases at V and 0 bases at J, leaving 2 bases unmatched. CDR3 DNA: TGCAGTGCTAGGGGACAGGGGATTAGCAATCAGCCCCAGCATTTT. Its protein is CSARGQGISNQPQHF.

The V and J genes are TRBV10-3 and TRBJ2-5, with D perhaps being TRBD1 or TRBD2 (5 bases each). Trimming stripped 4 bases from V and 6 bases from J, with 15 bases between. The V gene's germline CDR1 is ENHRY and CDR2 SYGVKD. This CDR3 is 14 amino acids long. CDR3 bases: TGTGCCATCAGTGCCTCCGGGACGACACAGACCCAGTACTTC. Translated, it gives CAISASGTTQTQYF.

The gene calls are TRBV28 and TRBJ2-7; a possible D gene is TRBD1 (6 bases). The CDR3 loop spans 14 amino acids. Germline V gene lookup returns CDR1 MDHEN and CDR2 SYDVKM. With 3 bases removed from V and 6 bases from J, the gap between germline ends came to 15 bases. DNA for the CDR3: TGTGCCAGCAGTTTTCAAACAGGGACCTCCGAGCAGTACTTC. This codes for CASSFQTGTSEQYF.

This clonotype was observed at least ten times. The J gene is TRBJ2-2, the V gene TRBV21-1. TRBV21-1 is marked as a pseudogene. The CDR3 has 13 amino acids. CDR3 sequence: CASKDLNTGELFF. CDR3 nucleotide sequence: TGTGCCAGCAAGGACCTGAACACCGGGGAGCTGTTTTTT.